This T cell receptor (beta chain) was captured in a study of blood T cell repertoires in COVID-19. Study overall: Whether acute or convalescent, the COVID-19 samples came from the United States, Italy and Spain. PBMCs, B-cell-depleted T cells, or T cells provided the cDNA or gDNA that made up the material.

This clone was seen only once. Data came from immunoSEQ multiplex PCR; TCRdb stores just in-frame clones and leaves some out. Of 150,000 or so clones detected, around 86% appear once; the ten largest clones hold over 0.85%. The germline V gene encodes CDR1 SGHRS and CDR2 YFSETQ. The V gene lost 2 bases and the J gene lost 3 bases, with 11 bases spanning the gap. The CDR3 sequence is 14 residues long. The sequenced sample was peripheral blood. The genes are TRBV5-1 and TRBJ1-1; D uncertain. The sequence derives from a man aged 18-30 years with acute or convalescent COVID-19. Written as DNA, the CDR3 is TGCGCCAGCAGCTTATTTAACGGGGACACTGAAGCTTTCTTT. Its translation is CASSLFNGDTEAFF.